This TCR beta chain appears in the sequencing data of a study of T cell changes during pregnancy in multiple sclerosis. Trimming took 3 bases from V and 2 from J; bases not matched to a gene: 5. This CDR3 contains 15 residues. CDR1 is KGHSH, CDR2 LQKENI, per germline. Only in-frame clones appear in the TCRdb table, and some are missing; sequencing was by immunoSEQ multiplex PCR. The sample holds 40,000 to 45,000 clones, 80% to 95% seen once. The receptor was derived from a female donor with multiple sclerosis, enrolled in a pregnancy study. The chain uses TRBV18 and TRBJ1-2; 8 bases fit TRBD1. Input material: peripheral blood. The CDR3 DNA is TGTGCCAGCTCACCCACAGGGGGGGCCAACTATGGCTACACCTTC. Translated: CASSPTGGANYGYTF.